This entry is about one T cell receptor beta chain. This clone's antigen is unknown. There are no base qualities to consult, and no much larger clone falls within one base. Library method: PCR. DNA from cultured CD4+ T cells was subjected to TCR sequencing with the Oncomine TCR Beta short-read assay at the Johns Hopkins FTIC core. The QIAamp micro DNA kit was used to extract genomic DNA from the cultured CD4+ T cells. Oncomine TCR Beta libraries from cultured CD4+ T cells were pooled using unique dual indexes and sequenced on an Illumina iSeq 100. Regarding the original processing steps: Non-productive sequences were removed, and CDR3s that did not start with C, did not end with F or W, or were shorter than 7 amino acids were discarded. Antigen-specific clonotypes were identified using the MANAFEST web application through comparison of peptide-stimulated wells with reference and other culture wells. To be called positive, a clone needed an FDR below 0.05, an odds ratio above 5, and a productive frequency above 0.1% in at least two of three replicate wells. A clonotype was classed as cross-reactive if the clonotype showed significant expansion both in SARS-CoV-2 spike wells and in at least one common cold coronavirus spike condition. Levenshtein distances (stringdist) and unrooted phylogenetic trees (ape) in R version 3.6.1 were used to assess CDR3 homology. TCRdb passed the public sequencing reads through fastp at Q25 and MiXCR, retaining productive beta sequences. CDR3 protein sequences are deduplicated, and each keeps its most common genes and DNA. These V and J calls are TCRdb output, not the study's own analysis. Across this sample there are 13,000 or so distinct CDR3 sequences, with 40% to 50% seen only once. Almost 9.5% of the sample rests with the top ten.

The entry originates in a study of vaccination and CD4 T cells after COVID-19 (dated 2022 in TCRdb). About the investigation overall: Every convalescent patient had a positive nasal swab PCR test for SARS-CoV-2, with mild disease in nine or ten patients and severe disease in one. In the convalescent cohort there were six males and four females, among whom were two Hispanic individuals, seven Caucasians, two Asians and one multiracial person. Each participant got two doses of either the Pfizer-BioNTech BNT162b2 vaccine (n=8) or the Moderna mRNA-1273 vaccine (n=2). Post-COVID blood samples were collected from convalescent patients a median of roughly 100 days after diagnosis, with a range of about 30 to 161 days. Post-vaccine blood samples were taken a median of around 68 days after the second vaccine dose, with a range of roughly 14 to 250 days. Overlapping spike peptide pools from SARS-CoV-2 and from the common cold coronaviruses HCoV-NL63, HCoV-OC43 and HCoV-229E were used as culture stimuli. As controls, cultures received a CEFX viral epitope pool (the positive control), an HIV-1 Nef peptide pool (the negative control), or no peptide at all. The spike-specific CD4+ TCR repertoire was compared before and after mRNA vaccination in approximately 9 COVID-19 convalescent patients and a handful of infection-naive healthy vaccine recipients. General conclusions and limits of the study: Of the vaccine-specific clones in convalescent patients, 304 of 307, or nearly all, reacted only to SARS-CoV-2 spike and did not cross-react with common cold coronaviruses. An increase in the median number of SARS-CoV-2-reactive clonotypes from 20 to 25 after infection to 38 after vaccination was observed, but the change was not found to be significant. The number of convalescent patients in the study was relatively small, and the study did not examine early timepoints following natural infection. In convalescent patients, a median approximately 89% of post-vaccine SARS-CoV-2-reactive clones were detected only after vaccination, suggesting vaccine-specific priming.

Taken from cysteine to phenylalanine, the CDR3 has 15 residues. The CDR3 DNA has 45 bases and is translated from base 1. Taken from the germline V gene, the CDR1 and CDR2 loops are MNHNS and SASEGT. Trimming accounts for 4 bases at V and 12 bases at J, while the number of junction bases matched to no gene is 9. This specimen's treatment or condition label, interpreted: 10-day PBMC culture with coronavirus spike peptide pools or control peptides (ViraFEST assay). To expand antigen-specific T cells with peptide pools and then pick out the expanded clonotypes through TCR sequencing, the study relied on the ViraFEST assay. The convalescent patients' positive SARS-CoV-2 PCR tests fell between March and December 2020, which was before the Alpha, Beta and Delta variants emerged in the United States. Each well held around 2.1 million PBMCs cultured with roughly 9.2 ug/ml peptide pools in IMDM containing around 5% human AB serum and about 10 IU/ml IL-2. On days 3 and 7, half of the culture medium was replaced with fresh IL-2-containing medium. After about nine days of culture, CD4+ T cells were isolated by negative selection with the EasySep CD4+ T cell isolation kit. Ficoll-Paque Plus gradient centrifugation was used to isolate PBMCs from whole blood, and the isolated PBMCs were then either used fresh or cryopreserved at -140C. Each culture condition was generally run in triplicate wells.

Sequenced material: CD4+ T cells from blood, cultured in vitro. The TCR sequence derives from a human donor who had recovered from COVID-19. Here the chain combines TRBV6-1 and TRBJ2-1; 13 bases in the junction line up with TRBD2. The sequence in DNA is TGTGCCAGCAGTGGGGCGACTAGCGGGAGGCCGGGGCAGTTCTTC. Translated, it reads CASSGATSGRPGQFF.